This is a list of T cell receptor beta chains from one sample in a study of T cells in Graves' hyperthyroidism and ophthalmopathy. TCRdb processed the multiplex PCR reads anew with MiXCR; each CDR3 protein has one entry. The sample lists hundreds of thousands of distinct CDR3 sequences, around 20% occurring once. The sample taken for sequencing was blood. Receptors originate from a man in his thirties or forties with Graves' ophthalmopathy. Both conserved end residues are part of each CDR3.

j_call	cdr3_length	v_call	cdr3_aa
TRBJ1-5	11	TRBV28	CALRGDQPQHF
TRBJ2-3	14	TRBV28	CASSSLTLADTQYF
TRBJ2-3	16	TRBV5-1	CASSRAGEGGTDTQYF
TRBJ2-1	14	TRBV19	CASSMGGVYNEQFF
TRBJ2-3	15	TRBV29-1	CSAVGLAGGTDTQYF
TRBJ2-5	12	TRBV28	CASSLGPTLRDF
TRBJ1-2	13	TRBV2	CASSVVDNYGYTF
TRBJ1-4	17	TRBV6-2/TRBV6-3	CANSYSTGDRDDEKLFF
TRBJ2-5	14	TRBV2	CASTVSGGQETQYF
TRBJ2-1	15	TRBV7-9	CASSPELSSYNEQFF
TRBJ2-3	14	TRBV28	CASKISLYTDTQYF
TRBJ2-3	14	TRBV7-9	CASSLASGTDTQYF
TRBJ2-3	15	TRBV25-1	CASSGSGSGGYTQYF
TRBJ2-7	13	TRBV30	CAWTSGMSYEQYF
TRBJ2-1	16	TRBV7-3	CASSQSGTGPRNEQFF
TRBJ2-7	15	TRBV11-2	CASSIQMSGAYEQYF
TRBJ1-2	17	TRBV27	CASSLTQTGQGYYGYTF
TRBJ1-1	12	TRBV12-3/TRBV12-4	CASSLARGRAFF
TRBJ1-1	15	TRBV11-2	CASSLEDIMNTEAFF
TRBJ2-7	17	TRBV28	CASSLPTLGGPPYEQYF
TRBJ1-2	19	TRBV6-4	CASSVDPGQPYGEPYGYTF
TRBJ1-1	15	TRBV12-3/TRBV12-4	CASSLSGSAAARAFF
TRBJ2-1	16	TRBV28	CASRRLAETSYNEQFF
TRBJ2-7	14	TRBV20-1	CSAGNRGFPYEQYF
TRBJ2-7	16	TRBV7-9	CASSPGLAGLGDEQYF
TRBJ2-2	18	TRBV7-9	CASSRKAGPGTNTGELFF
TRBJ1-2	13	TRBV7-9	CASSLTELYGYTF
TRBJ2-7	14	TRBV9	CASSGGLVAYEQYF
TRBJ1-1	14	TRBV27	CASSLRTGATEAFF
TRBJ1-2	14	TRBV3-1	CASSQGTLSYGYTF
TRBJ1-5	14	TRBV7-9	CTSSEEGGNQPQHF
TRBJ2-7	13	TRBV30	CAWSVLAAYEQYF
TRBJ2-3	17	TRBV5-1	CASSLEGTGGLTDTQYF
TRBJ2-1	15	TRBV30	CAWSSGTRAFNEQFF
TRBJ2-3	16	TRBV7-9	CASRAPGQGATDTQYF
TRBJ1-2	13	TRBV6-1	CASIGDWGYGYTF
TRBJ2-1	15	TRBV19	CASSTSGSPINEQFF
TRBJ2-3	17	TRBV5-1	CASSFTLAGGSTDTQYF
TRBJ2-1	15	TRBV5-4	CASSAVGQGDAEQFF
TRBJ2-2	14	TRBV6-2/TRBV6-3	CASSDSGNTGELFF
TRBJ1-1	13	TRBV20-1	CSASTQVNTEAFF
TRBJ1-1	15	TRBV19	CASSLMGGSNTEAFF